The 14 T cell receptor beta chains reported below all come from one sample, sequenced in a study of OX40 agonist ivuxolimab in advanced cancers. Only in-frame clones appear in the TCRdb table, and some are missing; sequencing was by immunoSEQ multiplex PCR. Of approximately 94,000 clones listed, roughly 90% are singletons. The input for sequencing was CD4+ or CD8+ T cells sorted from blood, taken in a trial of the OX40 agonist ivuxolimab. These receptors all stem from an adult with an advanced solid tumor such as melanoma, head and neck, liver or kidney cancer.

This clone was seen once. CDR3 in DNA: TGTGCCAGCAGTTACTCGATCCCAGGGAAGAATGAAAAACTGTTTTTT. Translation gives CASSYSIPGKNEKLFF. V gene TRBV6-5 combines with J gene TRBJ1-4; D might be TRBD1 (5 bases). V shed 0 bases and J shed 5 bases, with 13 bases lying between them. Looked up from germline, CDR1 is MNHEY and CDR2 is SVGAGI. The CDR3 loop spans 16 amino acids.

V usage is TRBV18 and J usage is TRBJ2-1; TRBD2 matches at 9 bases. The V and J ends lost 1 base and 7 bases, in that order; junction bases with no gene match: 14. This CDR3 contains 18 residues. CDR1 and CDR2 (germline): KGHSH, LQKENI. The CDR3 reads CASSPLNPIAGVWNEQFF. CDR3 nucleotides: TGTGCCAGCTCACCACTCAACCCAATAGCGGGGGTTTGGAATGAGCAGTTCTTC.

This clone is a singleton in its sample. This specimen includes other DNA sequences encoding the same CDR3. V and J are TRBV5-1 and TRBJ2-7; no reliable D call. The ends were cut back, 0 bases at V and 2 bases at J, with 6 bases in the middle. Germline CDR1 SGHRS, CDR2 YFSETQ. The CDR3 runs to 13 residues. The CDR3, as DNA: TGCGCCAGCAGCTTGGACCGGACCTACGAGCAGTACTTC. Its protein product is CASSLDRTYEQYF.

The V and J genes are TRBV29-1 and TRBJ1-1; D remains ambiguous. The ends were cut back, 3 bases at V and 5 bases at J, with 7 bases in the middle. CDR3 length equals 11 residues. Germline V lookup: CDR1 SQVTM, CDR2 ANQGSEA. The CDR3 loop is CSVEVSTEAFF. The CDR3 DNA reads TGCAGCGTTGAGGTTAGTACTGAAGCTTTCTTT.

The rearrangement links TRBV27 to TRBJ2-7; perhaps D is TRBD1 or TRBD2 (5 bases each). The germline gives CDR1 MNHEY, CDR2 SMNVEV (reference sequence). The CDR3 has 12 amino acids. Trimming removed 2 bases at V and 4 bases at J, with 6 bases between. The CDR3 DNA is TGTGCCAGCAGTTTAGGGGGTTACGAGCAGTACTTC. As protein: CASSLGGYEQYF.

The genes are TRBV6-5 and TRBJ2-7, with 11 positions matching TRBD2. In germline, CDR1 is MNHEY, CDR2 SVGAGI. This CDR3 spans 14 amino acids. V dropped 8 bases and J dropped 2; count of bases not matched to a gene: 5. The CDR3 DNA is TGTGCCAGCGCGGCTAGCGGGGGGCCCTACGAGCAGTACTTC. Residues: CASAASGGPYEQYF.

DNA of the CDR3: TGTGCCAGCAGCACGGGCTGGGCCTACGAGCAGTACTTC. It is translated as CASSTGWAYEQYF. V and J are TRBV6-5 and TRBJ2-7; D is unclear. The CDR3 length is 13 residues. Trimming removed 6 bases at V and 2 bases at J, with 11 bases between. Germline V gives CDR1 MNHEY, CDR2 SVGAGI.

The chain has TRBV29-1 and TRBJ2-1; 14 nucleotides match TRBD2. The CDR3 sequence is 15 residues long. V shed 8 bases and J 8 bases; nucleotides not matched to a gene: 11. Germline V gene data show CDR1 as SQVTM and CDR2 as ANQGSEA. The CDR3 loop reads CSIKTSGGALYEQFF. CDR3 DNA sequence: TGCAGCATTAAGACTAGCGGGGGGGCTCTCTATGAGCAGTTCTTC.

The chain couples TRBV28 to TRBJ1-5; weak D call: TRBD1 (5 bases). Germline V CDR1 and CDR2: MDHEN, SYDVKM. The ends were cut back, 6 bases at V and 5 bases at J, with 26 bases in the middle. The CDR3 sequence is 18 residues long. In DNA form, the CDR3 reads TGTGCCAGCAGCCGAGCCTATATCGATTCAGGGTCCGATCAGCCCCAGCATTTT. This codes for CASSRAYIDSGSDQPQHF.

V usage is TRBV29-1 and J usage is TRBJ1-1, with D uncertain. V was pared by 7 bases and J by 0 bases, with 12 bases between. CDR3 length equals 13 residues. Germline V lookup: CDR1 SQVTM, CDR2 ANQGSEA. The CDR3 sequence is CSAGPAMNTEAFF. The CDR3 DNA reads as TGCAGCGCTGGACCGGCCATGAACACTGAAGCTTTCTTT.

The V call is TRBV15, the J call TRBJ1-5, with D uncertain. Germline loops: CDR1 LNHNV, CDR2 YYDKDF (reference sequence). The V gene lost 8 bases and the J gene lost 3 bases, with 14 bases spanning the gap. The length of the CDR3 is 14 residues. CDR3 loop: CATSGVTNNQPQHF. The CDR3 region has the DNA TGTGCCACCTCGGGAGTGACGAACAATCAGCCCCAGCATTTT.

The chain couples TRBV4-1 to TRBJ2-3, with a tentative D call TRBD2 (6 bases). Germline V gives CDR1 MGHRA, CDR2 YSYEKL. V was shortened by 1 base and J by 4 bases, with 9 bases between the two germline ends. This CDR3 spans 14 amino acids. CDR3 residues: CASSQVEGPDTQYF. CDR3 DNA: TGCGCCAGCAGCCAAGTGGAGGGGCCAGATACGCAGTATTTT.

V usage is TRBV6-5 and J usage is TRBJ2-2; D gene ambiguous. The CDR3 totals 11 residues. Trimming shortened V by 7 bases and J by 6 bases, and 6 bases separated the two germline ends. Germline values: CDR1 MNHEY, CDR2 SVGAGI. CDR3 coding DNA: TGTGCCAGCACAGGACCCGGGGAGCTGTTTTTT. It translates to CASTGPGELFF.

This clone has just one count. J is TRBJ2-5 and V is TRBV5-4; 16 bases match TRBD2. The germline gives CDR1 SGHNT, CDR2 YYREEE (reference sequence). The J segment lost 1 base and the V segment lost 4 bases, leaving 4 bases of the junction unmatched. This CDR3 region has 17 residues. The CDR3, as DNA: TGTGCCAGCAGCCCGGGACTAGCGGGGGGGACCCAAGAGACCCAGTACTTC. Protein: CASSPGLAGGTQETQYF.